This TCR beta chain was documented in a study of cytomegalovirus exposure and HLA in healthy donors. The study, taken as a whole, reports: Reports credit the classifier with highly specific, highly sensitive diagnosis of cytomegalovirus status. Several V segments, TRBV6-2 and TRBV6-3 among them, could not be told apart and were dropped. Most TCR beta V segments were productive about 90% or about 30% of the time in an earlier analysis.

CDR3 length equals 13 residues. V lost 0 bases and J 10 bases, leaving 10 bases between the germline ends. CDR1 is MNHEY, CDR2 SMNVEV, per germline (reference sequence). About this clone itself: Its antigen is unidentified.

The PCR made use of 60 Vbeta and 13 Jbeta primers. Here immunoSEQ multiplex PCR was the method, and the copy in TCRdb shows in-frame clones only, minus some. The table includes 84,000 or so clones, 65% to 85% detected once. This TCR came from a woman aged 45 to 65 in good health and CMV-seronegative. The chain couples TRBV27 to TRBJ2-1; D ambiguous. Sequencing was performed on PBMCs. The chain's CDR3 is CASSLSRQREQFF. CDR3 DNA: TGTGCCAGCAGTTTATCGCGACAAAGAGAGCAGTTCTTC.